This T cell receptor (beta chain) is drawn from a study of blood T cell repertoires in COVID-19. The method was immunoSEQ multiplex PCR; TCRdb's version includes in-frame clones alone and lacks a portion of them. The data show approximately 280,000 clones, 65% to 90% seen once. This CDR3 region has 13 residues. V was clipped by 7 bases and J by 8 bases; unmatched bases: 8. From germline, CDR1 is SQVTM and CDR2 ANQGSEA. This chain uses TRBV29-1 with TRBJ2-1, with 10 bases fitting TRBD2. The receptor was isolated from a man aged 45-65 years with active or convalescent COVID-19. Sequencing used peripheral blood. The CDR3 region is CSGRTSGGHEQFF. In nucleotides, the CDR3 is TGCAGCGGCCGGACTAGCGGTGGCCATGAGCAGTTCTTC.